This entry lists 24 T cell receptor beta chains sequenced from one sample in a study of blood T cell repertoires in COVID-19. Some clones are missing from TCRdb's copy, which holds only in-frame ones; the method was immunoSEQ multiplex PCR. The sample shows about 210,000 clones, around 89% of them seen only once. The sequencing sample was made of PBMCs or T cells enriched from blood (not recorded which). The receptor set was obtained from a woman between 18 and 30 years old who had recovered from COVID-19.

The chain links TRBV28 to TRBJ1-1; no definite D call. The CDR3 has 14 residues. The germline CDR1 and CDR2 sequences are MDHEN and SYDVKM. V lost 9 bases and J 1 base, leaving 15 bases between the germline ends. The CDR3 reads CASQTYIRNTEAFF. The CDR3 coding sequence is TGTGCCAGTCAGACTTATATTCGGAACACTGAAGCTTTCTTT.

The chain carries TRBV30 and TRBJ2-1; 7 bases fit TRBD2. CDR3 length equals 15 residues. J lost 4 bases, V lost 0 bases, and 6 bases had no gene match. In germline, CDR1 is GTSNPN, CDR2 SVGIG (reference sequence). The CDR3 DNA sequence: TGTGCCTGGAGTGTATTAGCGGGTCGTTACAATGAGCAGTTCTTC. It translates to CAWSVLAGRYNEQFF.

This clone has just a few counts. V and J are TRBV5-1 and TRBJ1-1; 7 bases fit TRBD1. The CDR3 contains 16 residues. CDR1 SGHRS and CDR2 YFSETQ come from the germline V gene. The V gene end was trimmed by 3 bases and the J gene end by 4 bases; junction bases not matched to a gene: 12. The CDR3 reads CASSSQPGTELTEAFF. DNA of the CDR3: TGCGCCAGCAGCTCTCAACCGGGGACAGAGCTCACTGAAGCTTTCTTT.

The gene calls are TRBV5-4 and TRBJ2-7, with D possibly matching TRBD2 (6 bases). Deletions cut 2 bases from V and 3 bases from J, with 24 bases between. CDR1 and CDR2 from the germline V gene are SGHNT and YYREEE (reference sequence). This CDR3 contains 18 residues. This CDR3 reads CASSLRAGFSVGGYEQYF. DNA of the CDR3: TGTGCCAGCAGCTTAAGGGCAGGGTTCTCTGTCGGGGGCTACGAGCAGTACTTC.

The chain has TRBV10-2 and TRBJ1-2; TRBD1 matches 7 bases. The CDR3 covers 12 residues. Germline V lookup: CDR1 WSHSY, CDR2 SAAADI. V dropped 8 bases and J dropped 7; count of bases not matched to a gene: 7. CDR3 in amino acids: CASRQGLVGYTF. The CDR3 DNA follows: TGCGCCAGCCGACAGGGTCTAGTTGGCTACACCTTC.

The genes are TRBV28 and TRBJ2-1; a possible D gene is TRBD2 (5 bases). The CDR3 spans 16 residues. Germline values: CDR1 MDHEN, CDR2 SYDVKM. V gave up 5 bases and J gave up 8 bases, with 22 bases separating them. The CDR3 sequence: CASSRDLVGVFYEQFF. CDR3 bases: TGTGCCAGCAGTCGTGACTTAGTCGGGGTCTTTTATGAGCAGTTCTTC.

This rearrangement joins TRBV6-5 to TRBJ2-1, with 8 bases fitting TRBD2. J gave up 8 bases and V 0 bases, and 9 bases lay outside the gene matches. The CDR3 sequence is 16 residues long. Germline V gene lookup returns CDR1 MNHEY and CDR2 SVGAGI. CDR3 region: CASSYSTAGGRDEQFF. Here the CDR3 DNA reads TGTGCCAGCAGTTACTCGACGGCGGGGGGCCGGGATGAGCAGTTCTTC.

The CDR3 nucleotides are TGTGCCACCAGTGGTGCCAGGGCCGAGGATGGCTACACCTTC. Translation: CATSGARAEDGYTF. The V and J genes are TRBV24-1 and TRBJ1-2, with a possible D match to TRBD1 (5 bases). V was cut by 5 bases and J by 6 bases, with 15 bases left in between. Germline CDR1 is KGHDR and CDR2 is SFDVKD. CDR3 length: 14 residues.

V is TRBV24-1 and J is TRBJ2-3, with 7 bases aligning to TRBD2. Per the germline V gene, CDR1 is KGHDR and CDR2 is SFDVKD. The CDR3 is 14 residues long. V lost 8 bases and J lost 2; bases outside the gene matches: 6. The CDR3: CATTGGGDTDTQYF. DNA for the CDR3: TGTGCCACCACGGGGGGAGGCGACACAGATACGCAGTATTTT.

V gene TRBV19 combines with J gene TRBJ2-4; the D gene is possibly TRBD1 (6 bases). Per the germline V gene, CDR1 is LNHDA and CDR2 is SQIVND (reference sequence). CDR3 length: 14 amino acids. V was shortened by 3 bases and J by 10 bases, with 16 bases between the two germline ends. The CDR3 DNA is TGTGCCAGTAGTATGTCCGGGACACCTTGGATTCAGTACTTC. Translation gives CASSMSGTPWIQYF.

The chain combines TRBV7-2 with TRBJ2-4; 7 nucleotides align to TRBD1. This CDR3 spans 14 amino acids. J gave up 6 bases and V 1 base, and 3 bases lay outside the gene matches. The germline V gene encodes CDR1 SGHTA and CDR2 FQGNSA. CDR3 in DNA: TGTGCCAGCAGCTTAGGACAGGGCCTAAACATTCAGTACTTC. As protein: CASSLGQGLNIQYF.

Only a few counts were recorded for this clone. This sequence joins TRBV7-9 and TRBJ2-5; 9 bases match TRBD1. J lost 5 bases, V lost 1 base, and 8 bases had no gene match. Germline lookup yields CDR1 SEHNR and CDR2 FQNEAQ (reference sequence). The CDR3 has 16 amino acids. DNA of the CDR3: TGTGCCAGCAGCTTAGTCGGGACAGGGAAGGCGGAGACCCAGTACTTC. Translated, it gives CASSLVGTGKAETQYF.

The chain employs TRBV9 and TRBJ1-4; 10 positions match TRBD1. The CDR3 is 14 amino acids. Germline V CDR1 and CDR2: SGDLS, YYNGEE. The V segment lost 7 bases and the J segment 8 bases; nucleotides outside the gene matches: 8. The CDR3 nucleotides are TGTGCCAGCTCCCCGGGACAGGGGCGCGAAAAACTGTTTTTT. Translating gives CASSPGQGREKLFF. The variable domain in full, with the rest retrieved from reference TRBV9 and TRBJ1-4, is DSGVTQTPKHLITATGQRVTLRCSPRSGDLSVYWYQQSLDQGLQFLIQYYNGEERAKGNILERFSAQQFPDLHSELNLSSLELGDSALYFCASSPGQGREKLFFGSGTQLSVL.

V is TRBV6-5 and J is TRBJ2-3; D perhaps matches TRBD2 (6 bases). Trimming left V 5 bases short and J 3 bases short, with 9 bases between. In germline, CDR1 is MNHEY, CDR2 SVGAGI. The CDR3 extends over 13 amino acids. The CDR3 sequence: CASSRLGTDTQYF. The CDR3 DNA sequence: TGTGCCAGCAGTAGACTAGGAACAGATACGCAGTATTTT.

The genes are TRBV30 and TRBJ1-5; possible D gene TRBD1, 5 bases. CDR1 and CDR2 from the germline V gene are GTSNPN and SVGIG (reference sequence). V lost 0 bases and J 1 base, leaving 10 bases between the germline ends. The CDR3 runs 15 residues. As DNA, the CDR3 is TGTGCCTGGAGTGTTAACGGGGGGAGCAATCAGCCCCAGCATTTT. Amino acid sequence: CAWSVNGGSNQPQHF. The variable domain in full, with the rest retrieved from reference TRBV30 and TRBJ1-5, is SQTIHQWPATLVQPVGSPLSLECTVEGTSNPNLYWYRQAAGRGLQLLFYSVGIGQISSEVPQNLSASRPQDRQFILSSKKLLLSDSGFYLCAWSVNGGSNQPQHFGDGTRLSIL.

The CDR3 region is CASRSPGGNEQFF. DNA of the CDR3: TGTGCCAGCAGGTCTCCGGGGGGAAATGAGCAGTTCTTC. V usage is TRBV2 and J usage is TRBJ2-1; 7 bases match TRBD2. Germline assignment: CDR1 SNHLY and CDR2 FYNNEI. This CDR3 spans 13 amino acids. The V gene end was trimmed by 6 bases and the J gene end by 7 bases; junction bases not matched to a gene: 6.

The rearrangement joins TRBV6-5 to TRBJ1-2; the match to TRBD1 covers 8 bases. The ends lost 0 bases at V and 8 bases at J; junction bases unmatched: 11. CDR1 and CDR2 from the germline V gene are MNHEY and SVGAGI. The CDR3 consists of 16 residues. In DNA form, the CDR3 reads TGTGCCAGCAGTTACTCAACTAGTGGACAGGGTGGCGGCTACACCTTC. Translated: CASSYSTSGQGGGYTF.

Only one count was recorded for this clone. The chain links TRBV2 to TRBJ1-1, with a possible D match to TRBD1 (6 bases). V gave up 7 bases and J gave up 3 bases, with 12 bases separating them. The length of the CDR3 is 13 residues. CDR1 and CDR2 (germline): SNHLY, FYNNEI. In nucleotides, the CDR3 is TGTGCCAGCACAATACAGGGTTACACTGAAGCTTTCTTT. It specifies CASTIQGYTEAFF.

The chain has TRBV5-1 and TRBJ1-6; D not resolved. V was clipped by 3 bases and J by 11 bases, with 18 bases between them. The CDR3 loop spans 15 amino acids. Germline CDR1 is SGHRS and CDR2 is YFSETQ. CDR3 DNA: TGCGCCAGCAGCTCAACACCCTCGCAAGAAGCACCCCTCCACTTT. Encoded protein: CASSSTPSQEAPLHF.

The V call is TRBV5-1, the J call TRBJ2-6; 10 positions match TRBD1. The CDR3 loop spans 20 amino acids. J lost 4 bases, V lost 4 bases, and 17 bases had no gene match. From germline, CDR1 is SGHRS and CDR2 YFSETQ. Here the CDR3 DNA reads TGCGCCAGCAGCCCATCCTCAGTGACAGGGGGCGCAGACGGGGCCAACGTCCTGACTTTC. Translation gives CASSPSSVTGGADGANVLTF.

CDR3: CAIRGVEDTEAFF. CDR3 bases: TGTGCCATCCGGGGAGTAGAAGACACTGAAGCTTTCTTT. The J gene is TRBJ1-1, the V gene TRBV21-1. TRBV21-1 is described as a pseudogene. The CDR3 contains 13 residues.

The chain is built from TRBV7-2 and TRBJ1-3; D is perhaps TRBD1 (6 bases). CDR1 is SGHTA and CDR2 is FQGNSA in the germline V gene. The CDR3 length is 15 residues. Deletions cut 3 bases from V and 0 bases from J, with 9 bases between. DNA of the CDR3: TGTGCCAGCAGCTTCCGGGACAACTCTGGAAACACCATATATTTT. This encodes CASSFRDNSGNTIYF.

With regard to this clone: One junction end disagrees with the germline gene, perhaps due to a read error. The chain joins TRBV12-5 to TRBJ1-2; 7 nucleotides agree with TRBD1. Germline CDR1 and CDR2: LGHNT and FRNRAP. This CDR3 has 13 residues. The CDR3 protein is CASALGTDYGYTF. DNA for the CDR3: TGTGCTAGTGCTTTGGGGACAGACTATGGCTACACCTTC.

The gene calls are TRBV9 and TRBJ2-1, with 11 positions matching TRBD2. Unmatched junction bases numbered 3, after V lost 1 base and J lost 6 bases. CDR3 length: 15 residues. CDR1 and CDR2 (germline): SGDLS, YYNGEE. The CDR3 spells CASSVTSGGRNEQFF. CDR3 sequence (DNA): TGTGCCAGCAGCGTAACTAGCGGGGGTCGCAATGAGCAGTTCTTC.